This TCR beta chain was obtained from a study of OX40 agonist ivuxolimab in advanced cancers. Study context: Patients with prior anti-PD-1, anti-PD-L1 or anti-CTLA-4 therapy were eligible; less than 50% had some. Whole-study findings and limits: Expanded clones were, on average, more numerous among CD8+ T cells than CD4+.

The germline V gene has CDR1 SGHRS and CDR2 YFSETQ. V lost 2 bases and J lost 1, with 15 bases in between. This CDR3 contains 16 residues. As for this clone: Its antigen is not identified.

TCRdb keeps only in-frame clones here, not all; method: immunoSEQ multiplex PCR. The repertoire consists of about 62,000 clones, with about 79% occurring once and the leading ten covering roughly 2.3%. V gene TRBV5-1 combines with J gene TRBJ1-1, with a possible D match to TRBD1 (5 bases). This material consisted of CD4+ or CD8+ T cells sorted from blood, taken in a trial of the OX40 agonist ivuxolimab. The sequence was collected from an adult with an advanced solid tumor such as melanoma, head and neck, liver or kidney cancer. The CDR3 spells CASSFRGEGRNTEAFF. The CDR3 bases are TGCGCCAGCAGCTTTAGAGGGGAGGGTAGGAACACTGAAGCTTTCTTT.